The clone carrying this T cell receptor beta chain has at least ten counts. Its antigen is currently unknown. CDR1 is MNHEY, CDR2 SVGAGI, per germline. Trimming took 4 bases from V and 0 from J, leaving 10 bases between them. This CDR3 contains 15 residues. This sample is part of a study of T-cell reconstitution after alpha-beta-depleted transplantation in children. Study-wide findings and caveats: Newly produced T cells mostly accounted for T-cell counts and diversity one year post-transplant. Several hundred rapidly expanded clones from non-depleted graft cells reportedly supplied alpha-beta T cells about two months post-transplant. Certain patients had high TCRbeta diversity at day 60, and it came from recipient T cells and thymic progenitors that survived.

TCRbeta library preparation incorporated unique molecular identifiers. TCRdb independently ran MiXCR on the PCR reads; one entry per CDR3 protein. Among more than 200,000 distinct CDR3 sequences, roughly 24% were seen once, and the ten largest hold less than 3.5%. The chain has TRBV6-5 and TRBJ2-1, with a possible D match to TRBD2 (6 bases). This clonotype originated in a girl aged 2 to 9 with Fanconi anemia, due to receive a stem cell transplant. Here the sequenced sample was PBMCs, taken before TCRalphabeta/CD19-depleted stem cell transplant. The CDR3 loop reads CASSWDSSSYNEQFF. The CDR3 DNA follows: TGTGCCAGCAGTTGGGACTCTAGCTCCTACAATGAGCAGTTCTTC.